This T cell receptor beta chain stems from a study of cytomegalovirus exposure and HLA in healthy donors. Comment on this clone: Its matching antigen is unknown.

Overall study results and limits: The authors later found TCR association rates varying by HLA locus, with DRB1 most and HLA-C fewest.

60 Vbeta and 13 Jbeta primers were used in PCR. Clones were sequenced by immunoSEQ multiplex PCR, and TCRdb holds only the in-frame ones, with some missing. The sample lists under 150,000 clones; approximately 80% were seen once. After removal of 5 bases from V and 6 bases from J, the junction contained 10 bases not matched to a gene. The CDR3 has 16 residues. Germline assignment: CDR1 PRHDT and CDR2 FYEKMQ (reference sequence). This receptor was taken from a woman in her 40s in good health and CMV-seropositive. The rearrangement uses TRBV13 and TRBJ2-4; 10 bases fit TRBD1. Sample: PBMCs. For the CDR3, the DNA is TGTGCCAGCAGCGTCGTGGGACAGGGGATAATAAACATTCAGTACTTC. As protein: CASSVVGQGIINIQYF.